What follows describes a single TCR beta chain. What it binds is unknown. Patients had received no treatment of any kind before thyroid surgery. As processed by the authors: The study built a papillary thyroid cancer distant-metastasis classifier from CDR3 differences across clinicopathological groups. TCRdb redid the clone calls on the PCR reads using MiXCR. The V and J calls here are based on TCRdb, not the publication. Among about 13,000 clones, 25% to 35% were seen once, and the ten largest hold about 12%. V was shortened by 0 bases and J by 0 bases, with 11 bases between the two germline ends. The CDR3 covers 15 residues. CDR1 and CDR2 from the germline V gene are DFQATT and SNEGSKA (reference sequence). This sample was taken from a study of metastatic and nonmetastatic thyroid tumors. Broader study findings: Across blood and tumor, TCR beta diversity in malignant thyroid tumors was reportedly significantly higher than in benign nodules.

The chain links TRBV20-1 to TRBJ1-1; D perhaps matches TRBD1 (6 bases). The sequenced material came from tumor tissue. This clonotype was sampled from a female donor with papillary thyroid cancer or a benign thyroid nodule (not recorded which). Some clones in this sample may be carry-over from other donors' samples. In DNA form, the CDR3 reads TGCAGTGCTAGAGACGGGACAAGCCTGAACACTGAAGCTTTCTTT. Encoded protein: CSARDGTSLNTEAFF.